Below are 3 T cell receptor beta chains sequenced from a single sample in a study of cytomegalovirus exposure and HLA in healthy donors. The PCR was carried out with 60 Vbeta primers and 13 Jbeta primers. Measured with immunoSEQ multiplex PCR; TCRdb has only the in-frame clones, and not every one. In the table there are 200,000 to 250,000 clones, over 60% of which are singletons. Sequencing was carried out using PBMCs. These receptors all come from a young man in good health and CMV-seronegative.

The CDR3 coding sequence is TGTGCCACGGAGAGCCAACAGGGGGCAAGGGACACCATATATTTT. Translating it yields CATESQQGARDTIYF. The chain combines TRBV10-3 with TRBJ1-3, with 9 bases that match TRBD1. Germline lookup yields CDR1 ENHRY and CDR2 SYGVKD. V was clipped by 10 bases and J by 8 bases; unmatched bases: 15. The CDR3 spans 15 residues.

V usage is TRBV5-4 and J usage is TRBJ2-1, with 12 bases fitting TRBD2. Germline assignment: CDR1 SGHNT and CDR2 YYREEE (reference sequence). The length of the CDR3 is 16 residues. V lost 0 bases to trimming and J lost 11 bases; unmatched junction nucleotides: 9. As DNA, the CDR3 is TGTGCCAGCAGCTTGGGACTAGCGGGGGCCACGAATAAGCAGTTCTTC. Residues: CASSLGLAGATNKQFF.

This rearrangement joins TRBV7-3 to TRBJ2-2, with a weak D call TRBD1 (6 bases). Trimming shortened V by 2 bases and J by 8 bases, and 21 bases separated the two germline ends. CDR1 and CDR2 (germline): SGHTA, FQGTGA. This CDR3 is built from 17 residues. CDR3 nucleotides: TGTGCCAGCAGCTTAGGGTCTTTCAGGGGCCCCATTGGGGAGCTGTTTTTT. Its translation: CASSLGSFRGPIGELFF.